The present T cell receptor (beta chain) was sequenced within a study of shared T cell receptors in the human thymus. The CDR3 spans 14 residues. Germline assignment: CDR1 KGHSH and CDR2 LQKENI. V lost 4 bases, J lost 3 bases, and 3 bases stayed unmatched. Method: immunoSEQ multiplex PCR; TCRdb's copy keeps in-frame clones and lacks some. The sample has 700,000 or so clones; over 75% are singletons. The sample also formed part of further work on human thymus T cells. That source notes: Donation was from healthy Finnish infants who were having corrective surgery that addressed congenital heart defects. Thymus was obtained from resections taken during corrective heart surgery.

The source of this sequence is a girl under three years old with a congenital heart defect. The V and J genes are TRBV18 and TRBJ1-1, with 9 bases that match TRBD1. Sequences were obtained from thymocytes. The CDR3 DNA reads as TGTGCCAGCTCACTCCGGGACAGGGACACTGAAGCTTTCTTT. Translating gives CASSLRDRDTEAFF.